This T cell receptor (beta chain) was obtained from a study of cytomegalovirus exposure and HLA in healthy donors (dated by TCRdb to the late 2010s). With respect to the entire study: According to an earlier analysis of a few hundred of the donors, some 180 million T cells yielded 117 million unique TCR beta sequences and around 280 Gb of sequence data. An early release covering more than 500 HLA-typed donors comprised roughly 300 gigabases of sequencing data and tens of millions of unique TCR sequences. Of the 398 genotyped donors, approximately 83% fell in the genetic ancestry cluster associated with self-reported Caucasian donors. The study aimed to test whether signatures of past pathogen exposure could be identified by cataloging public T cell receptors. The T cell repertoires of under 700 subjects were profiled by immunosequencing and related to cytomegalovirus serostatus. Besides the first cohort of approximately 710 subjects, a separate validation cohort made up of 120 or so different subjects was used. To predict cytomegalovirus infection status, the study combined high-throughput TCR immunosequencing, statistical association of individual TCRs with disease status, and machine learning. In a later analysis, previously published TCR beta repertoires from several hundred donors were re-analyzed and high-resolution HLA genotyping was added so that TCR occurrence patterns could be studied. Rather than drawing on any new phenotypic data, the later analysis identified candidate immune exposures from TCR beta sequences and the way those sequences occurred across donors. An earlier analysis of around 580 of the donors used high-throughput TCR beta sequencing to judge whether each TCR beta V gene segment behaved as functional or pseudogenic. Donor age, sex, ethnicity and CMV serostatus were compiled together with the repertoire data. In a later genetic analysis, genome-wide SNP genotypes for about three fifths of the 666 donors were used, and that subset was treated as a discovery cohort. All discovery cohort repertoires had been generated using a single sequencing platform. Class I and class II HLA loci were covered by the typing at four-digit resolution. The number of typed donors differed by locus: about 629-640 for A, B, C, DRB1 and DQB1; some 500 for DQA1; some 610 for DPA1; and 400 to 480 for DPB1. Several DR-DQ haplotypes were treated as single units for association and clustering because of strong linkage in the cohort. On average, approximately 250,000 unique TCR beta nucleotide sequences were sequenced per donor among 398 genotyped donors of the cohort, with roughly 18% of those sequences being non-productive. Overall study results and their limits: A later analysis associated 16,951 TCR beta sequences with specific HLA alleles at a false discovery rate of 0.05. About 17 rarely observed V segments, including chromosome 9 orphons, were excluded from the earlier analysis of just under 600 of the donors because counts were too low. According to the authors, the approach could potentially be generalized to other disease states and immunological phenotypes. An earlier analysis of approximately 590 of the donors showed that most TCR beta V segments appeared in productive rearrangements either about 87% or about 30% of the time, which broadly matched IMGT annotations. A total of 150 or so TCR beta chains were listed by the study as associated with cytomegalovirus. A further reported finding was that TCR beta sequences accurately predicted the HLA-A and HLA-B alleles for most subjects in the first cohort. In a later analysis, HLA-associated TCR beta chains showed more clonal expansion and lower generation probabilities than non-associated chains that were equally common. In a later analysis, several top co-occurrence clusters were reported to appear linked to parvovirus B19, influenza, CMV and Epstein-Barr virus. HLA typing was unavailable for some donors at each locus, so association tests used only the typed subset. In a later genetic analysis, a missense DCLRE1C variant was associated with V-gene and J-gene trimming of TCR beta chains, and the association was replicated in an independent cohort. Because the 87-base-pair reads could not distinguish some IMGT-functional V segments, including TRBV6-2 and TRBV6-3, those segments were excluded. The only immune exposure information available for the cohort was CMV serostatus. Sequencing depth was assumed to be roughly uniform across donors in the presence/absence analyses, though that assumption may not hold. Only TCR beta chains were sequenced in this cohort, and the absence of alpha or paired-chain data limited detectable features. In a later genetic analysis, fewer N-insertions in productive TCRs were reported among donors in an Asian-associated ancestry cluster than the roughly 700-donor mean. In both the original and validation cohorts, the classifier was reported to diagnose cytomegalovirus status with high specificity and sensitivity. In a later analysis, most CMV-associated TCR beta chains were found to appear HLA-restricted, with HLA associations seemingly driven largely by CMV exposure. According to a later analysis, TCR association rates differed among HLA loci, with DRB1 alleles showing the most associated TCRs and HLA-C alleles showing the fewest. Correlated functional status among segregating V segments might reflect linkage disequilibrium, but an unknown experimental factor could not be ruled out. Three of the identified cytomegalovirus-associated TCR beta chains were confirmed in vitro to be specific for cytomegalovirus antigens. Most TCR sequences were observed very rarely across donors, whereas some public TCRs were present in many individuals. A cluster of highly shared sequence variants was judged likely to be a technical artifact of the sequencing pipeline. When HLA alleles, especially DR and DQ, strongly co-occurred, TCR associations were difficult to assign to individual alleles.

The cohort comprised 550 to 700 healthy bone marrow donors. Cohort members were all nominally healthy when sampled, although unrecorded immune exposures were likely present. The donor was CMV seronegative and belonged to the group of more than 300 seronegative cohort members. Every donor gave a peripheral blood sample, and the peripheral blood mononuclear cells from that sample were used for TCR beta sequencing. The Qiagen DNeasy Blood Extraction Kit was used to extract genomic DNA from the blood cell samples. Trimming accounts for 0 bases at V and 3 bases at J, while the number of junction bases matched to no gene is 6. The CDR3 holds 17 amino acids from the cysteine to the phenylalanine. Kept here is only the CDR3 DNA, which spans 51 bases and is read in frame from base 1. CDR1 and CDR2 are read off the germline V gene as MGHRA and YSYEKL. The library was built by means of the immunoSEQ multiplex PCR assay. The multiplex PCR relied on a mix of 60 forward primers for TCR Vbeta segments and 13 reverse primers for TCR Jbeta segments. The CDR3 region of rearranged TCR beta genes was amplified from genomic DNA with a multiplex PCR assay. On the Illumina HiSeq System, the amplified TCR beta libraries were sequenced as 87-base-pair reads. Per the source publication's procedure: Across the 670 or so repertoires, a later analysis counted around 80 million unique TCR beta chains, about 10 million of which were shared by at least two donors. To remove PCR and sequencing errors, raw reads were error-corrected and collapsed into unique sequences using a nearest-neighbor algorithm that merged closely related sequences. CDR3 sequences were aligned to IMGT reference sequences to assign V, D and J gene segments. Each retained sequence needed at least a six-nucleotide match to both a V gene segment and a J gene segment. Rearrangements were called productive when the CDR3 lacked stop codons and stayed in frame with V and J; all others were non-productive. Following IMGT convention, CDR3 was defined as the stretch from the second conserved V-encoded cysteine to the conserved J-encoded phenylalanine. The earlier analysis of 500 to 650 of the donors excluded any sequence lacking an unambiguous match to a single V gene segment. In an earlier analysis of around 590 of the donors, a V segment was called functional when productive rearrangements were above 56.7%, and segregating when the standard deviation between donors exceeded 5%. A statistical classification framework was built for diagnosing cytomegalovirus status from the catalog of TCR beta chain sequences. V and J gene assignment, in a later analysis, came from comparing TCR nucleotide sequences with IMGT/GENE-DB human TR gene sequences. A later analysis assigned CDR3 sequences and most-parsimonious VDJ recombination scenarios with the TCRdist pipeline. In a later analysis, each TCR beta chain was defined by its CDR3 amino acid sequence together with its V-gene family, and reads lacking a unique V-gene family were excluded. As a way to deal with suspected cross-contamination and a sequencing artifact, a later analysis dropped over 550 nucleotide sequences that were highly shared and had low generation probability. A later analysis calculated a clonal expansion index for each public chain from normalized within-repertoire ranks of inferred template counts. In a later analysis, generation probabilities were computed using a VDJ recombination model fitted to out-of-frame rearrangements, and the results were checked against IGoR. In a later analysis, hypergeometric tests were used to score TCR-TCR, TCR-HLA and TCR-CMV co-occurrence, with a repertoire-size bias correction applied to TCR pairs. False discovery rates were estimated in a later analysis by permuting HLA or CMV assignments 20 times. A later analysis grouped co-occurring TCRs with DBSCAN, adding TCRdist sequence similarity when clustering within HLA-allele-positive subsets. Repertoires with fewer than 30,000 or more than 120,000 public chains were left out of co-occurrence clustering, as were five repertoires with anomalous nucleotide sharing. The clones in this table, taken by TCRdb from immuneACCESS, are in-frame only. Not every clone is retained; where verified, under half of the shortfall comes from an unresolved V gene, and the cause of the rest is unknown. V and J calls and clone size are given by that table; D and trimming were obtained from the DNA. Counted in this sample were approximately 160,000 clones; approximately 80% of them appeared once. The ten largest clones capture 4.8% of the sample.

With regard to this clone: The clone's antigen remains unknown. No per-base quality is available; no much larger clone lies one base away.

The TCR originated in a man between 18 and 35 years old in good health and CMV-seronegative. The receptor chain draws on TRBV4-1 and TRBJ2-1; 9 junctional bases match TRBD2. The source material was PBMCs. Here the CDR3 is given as CASSQDGRGGSYNEQFF. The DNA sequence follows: TGCGCCAGCAGCCAAGATGGGCGGGGGGGCAGCTACAATGAGCAGTTCTTC.